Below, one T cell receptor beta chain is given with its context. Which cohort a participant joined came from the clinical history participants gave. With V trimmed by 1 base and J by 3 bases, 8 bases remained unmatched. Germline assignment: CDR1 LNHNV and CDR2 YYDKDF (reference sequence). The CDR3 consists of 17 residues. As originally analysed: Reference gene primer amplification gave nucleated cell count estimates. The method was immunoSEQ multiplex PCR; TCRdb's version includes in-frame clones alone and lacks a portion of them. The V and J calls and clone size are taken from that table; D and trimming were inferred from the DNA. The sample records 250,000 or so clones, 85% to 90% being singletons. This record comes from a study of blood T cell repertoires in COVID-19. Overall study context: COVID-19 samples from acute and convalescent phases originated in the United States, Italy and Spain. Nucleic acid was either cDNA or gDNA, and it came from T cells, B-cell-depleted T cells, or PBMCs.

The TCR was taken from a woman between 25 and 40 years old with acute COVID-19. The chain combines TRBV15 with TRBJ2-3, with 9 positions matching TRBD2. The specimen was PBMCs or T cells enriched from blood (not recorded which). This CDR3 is CATSRVSGRSQTDTQYF. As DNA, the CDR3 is TGTGCCACCAGCAGAGTGAGCGGGAGGTCTCAGACAGATACGCAGTATTTT. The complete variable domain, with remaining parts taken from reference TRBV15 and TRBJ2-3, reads DAMVIQNPRYQVTQFGKPVTLSCSQTLNHNVMYWYQQKSSQAPKLLFHYYDKDFNNEADTPDNFQSRRPNTSFCFLDIRSPGLGDTAMYLCATSRVSGRSQTDTQYFGPGTRLTVL.